What follows is one TCR beta chain and its context. The antigen is not known. The sample originates from a study of shared clonotypes between healthy human individuals. Sequencing used immunoSEQ multiplex PCR; TCRdb keeps in-frame clones, though not all of them. The repertoire holds hundreds of thousands of clones, with about 96% as singletons. Findings of the study overall: The study found lower generation probabilities in non-shared clonotypes than in those shared by all four donors.

The sequencing input was naive CD4+ T cells sorted from blood. Subset meaning: CD45RA+ positively selected. The sequence was obtained from a woman aged 30 to 39 in good health.

For the CDR3, the DNA is TGTGCCAGTAGTATACCGGGACACCTGACGAGGGAGCAGTACTTC. Protein product: CASSIPGHLTREQYF. This chain joins TRBV19 and TRBJ2-7; weak D call: TRBD1 (6 bases). The CDR3 loop spans 15 amino acids. From germline, CDR1 is LNHDA and CDR2 SQIVND (reference sequence). V dropped 2 bases and J dropped 7 bases, with 18 bases sitting between them.